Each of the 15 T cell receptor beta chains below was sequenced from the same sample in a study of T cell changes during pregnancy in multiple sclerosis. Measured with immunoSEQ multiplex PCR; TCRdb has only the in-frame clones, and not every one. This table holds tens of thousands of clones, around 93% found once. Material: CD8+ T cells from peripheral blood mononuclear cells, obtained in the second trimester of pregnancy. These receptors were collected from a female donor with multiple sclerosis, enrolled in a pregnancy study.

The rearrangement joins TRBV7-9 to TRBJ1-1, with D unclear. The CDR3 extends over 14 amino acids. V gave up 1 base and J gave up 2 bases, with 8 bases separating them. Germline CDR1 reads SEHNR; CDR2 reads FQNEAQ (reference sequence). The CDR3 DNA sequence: TGTGCCAGCAGCTTAGTGGCAGGAAACACTGAAGCTTTCTTT. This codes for CASSLVAGNTEAFF. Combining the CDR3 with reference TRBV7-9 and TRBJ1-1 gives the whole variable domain DTGVSQNPRHKITKRGQNVTFRCDPISEHNRLYWYRQTLGQGPEFLTYFQNEAQLEKSRLLSDRFSAERPKGSFSTLEIQRTEQGDSAMYLCASSLVAGNTEAFFGQGTRLTVV.

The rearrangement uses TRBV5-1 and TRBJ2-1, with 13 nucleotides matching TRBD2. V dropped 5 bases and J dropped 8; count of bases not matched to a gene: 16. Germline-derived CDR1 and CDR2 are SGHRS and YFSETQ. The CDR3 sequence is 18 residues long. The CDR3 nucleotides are TGCGCCAGCAGAGCCCGGACTAGCGGGAGATATTTTGCGGATGAGCAGTTCTTC. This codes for CASRARTSGRYFADEQFF.

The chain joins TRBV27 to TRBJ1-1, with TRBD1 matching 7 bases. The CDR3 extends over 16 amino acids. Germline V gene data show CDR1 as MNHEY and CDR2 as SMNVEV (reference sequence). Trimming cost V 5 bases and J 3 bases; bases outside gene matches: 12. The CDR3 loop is CASSLQPDRVYTEAFF. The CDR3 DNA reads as TGTGCCAGCAGTCTACAACCCGACAGGGTGTACACTGAAGCTTTCTTT.

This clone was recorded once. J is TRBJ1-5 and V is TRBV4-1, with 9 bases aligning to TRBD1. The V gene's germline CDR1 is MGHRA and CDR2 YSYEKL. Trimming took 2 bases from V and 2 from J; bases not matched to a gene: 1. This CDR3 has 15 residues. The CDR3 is CASSQRTGGNQPQHF. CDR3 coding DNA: TGCGCCAGCAGCCAACGGACAGGGGGCAATCAGCCCCAGCATTTT.

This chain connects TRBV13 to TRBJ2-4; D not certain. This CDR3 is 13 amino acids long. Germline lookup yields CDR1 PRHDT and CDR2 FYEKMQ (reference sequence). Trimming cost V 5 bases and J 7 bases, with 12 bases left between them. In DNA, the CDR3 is TGTGCCAGCAGCGGAGCAACGGCGAACATTCAGTACTTC. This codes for CASSGATANIQYF. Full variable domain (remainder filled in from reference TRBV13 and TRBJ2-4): AAGVIQSPRHLIKEKRETATLKCYPIPRHDTVYWYQQGPGQDPQFLISFYEKMQSDKGSIPDRFSAQQFSDYHSELNMSSLELGDSALYFCASSGATANIQYFGAGTRLSVL.

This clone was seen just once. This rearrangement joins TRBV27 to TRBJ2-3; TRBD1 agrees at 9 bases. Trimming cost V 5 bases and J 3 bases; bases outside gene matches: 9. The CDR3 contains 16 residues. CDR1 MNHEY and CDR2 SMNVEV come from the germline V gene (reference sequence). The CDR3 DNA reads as TGTGCCAGCAGTCCCACCGGGACAGGGTGGACAGATACGCAGTATTTT. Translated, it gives CASSPTGTGWTDTQYF.

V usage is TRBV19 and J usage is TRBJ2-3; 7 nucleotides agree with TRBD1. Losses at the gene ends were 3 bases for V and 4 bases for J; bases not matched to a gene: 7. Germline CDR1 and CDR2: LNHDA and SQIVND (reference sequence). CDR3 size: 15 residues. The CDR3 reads CASSMPPGQSDTQYF. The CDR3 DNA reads TGTGCCAGTAGTATGCCCCCGGGACAGTCAGATACGCAGTATTTT.

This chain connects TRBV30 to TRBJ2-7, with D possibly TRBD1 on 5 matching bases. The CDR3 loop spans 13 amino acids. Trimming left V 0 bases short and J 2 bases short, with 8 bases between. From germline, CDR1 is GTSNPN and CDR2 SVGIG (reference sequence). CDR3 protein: CAWSVGHAYEQYF. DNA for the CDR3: TGTGCCTGGAGTGTGGGGCACGCCTACGAGCAGTACTTC.

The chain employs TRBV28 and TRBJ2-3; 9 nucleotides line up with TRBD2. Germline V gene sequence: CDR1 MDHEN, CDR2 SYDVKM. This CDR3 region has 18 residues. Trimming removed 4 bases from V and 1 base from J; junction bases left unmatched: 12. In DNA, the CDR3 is TGTGCCAGCAGTTCTGCTAGCGGGGCCCGGTACGGCACAGATACGCAGTATTTT. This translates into CASSSASGARYGTDTQYF.

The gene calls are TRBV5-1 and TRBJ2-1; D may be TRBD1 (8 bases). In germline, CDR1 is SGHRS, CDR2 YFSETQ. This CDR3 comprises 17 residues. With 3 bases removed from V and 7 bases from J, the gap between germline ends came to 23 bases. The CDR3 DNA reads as TGCGCCAGCAGCTCGGGACAGGTCGGGGGGCGGGTGAATGAGCAGTTCTTC. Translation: CASSSGQVGGRVNEQFF.

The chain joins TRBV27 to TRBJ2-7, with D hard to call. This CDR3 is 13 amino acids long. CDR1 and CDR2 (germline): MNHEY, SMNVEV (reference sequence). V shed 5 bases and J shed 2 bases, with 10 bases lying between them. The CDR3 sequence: CASSLRSPYEQYF. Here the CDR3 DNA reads TGTGCCAGCAGTCTTAGATCCCCCTACGAGCAGTACTTC.

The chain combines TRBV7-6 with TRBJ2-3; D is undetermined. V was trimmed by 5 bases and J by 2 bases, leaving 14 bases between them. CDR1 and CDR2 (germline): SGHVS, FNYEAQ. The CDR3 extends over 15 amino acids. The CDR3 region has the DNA TGTGCCAGCAGCGCTCTTCCTTCACACACAGATACGCAGTATTTT. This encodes CASSALPSHTDTQYF.

The CDR3 is CASSYGASGRNEQFF. The CDR3 DNA is TGTGCCAGCAGTTATGGGGCTAGCGGGAGGAATGAGCAGTTCTTC. The gene calls are TRBV6-5 and TRBJ2-1, with TRBD2 matching over 11 bases. CDR1 and CDR2 (germline): MNHEY, SVGAGI. The CDR3 sequence is 15 residues long. Trimming removed 3 bases from V and 7 bases from J; junction bases left unmatched: 5.

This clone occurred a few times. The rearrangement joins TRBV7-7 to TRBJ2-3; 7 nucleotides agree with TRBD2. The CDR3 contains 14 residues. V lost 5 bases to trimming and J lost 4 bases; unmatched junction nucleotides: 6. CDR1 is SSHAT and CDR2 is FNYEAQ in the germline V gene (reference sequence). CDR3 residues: CASSLGAGPDTQYF. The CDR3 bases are TGTGCCAGCAGCCTTGGAGCGGGACCAGATACGCAGTATTTT.

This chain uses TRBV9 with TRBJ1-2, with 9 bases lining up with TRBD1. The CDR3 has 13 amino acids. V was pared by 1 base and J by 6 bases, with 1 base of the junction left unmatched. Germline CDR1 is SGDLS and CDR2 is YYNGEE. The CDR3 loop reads CASSVRTGDGYTF. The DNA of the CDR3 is TGTGCCAGCAGCGTAAGGACAGGGGATGGCTACACCTTC. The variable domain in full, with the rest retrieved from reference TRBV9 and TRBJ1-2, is DSGVTQTPKHLITATGQRVTLRCSPRSGDLSVYWYQQSLDQGLQFLIQYYNGEERAKGNILERFSAQQFPDLHSELNLSSLELGDSALYFCASSVRTGDGYTFGSGTRLTVV.